The 30 T cell receptor beta chains below come from one sample, sequenced in a study of blood T cell repertoires in COVID-19. Libraries were prepared by immunoSEQ multiplex PCR; TCRdb keeps only in-frame clonotypes and omits some of them. Counted here are around 150,000 clones, about four fifths occurring once; the ten biggest clones make up about 3.4%. The sample consisted of PBMCs or T cells enriched from blood (not recorded which). These receptor sequences come from a woman aged 55 to 70 who had recovered from COVID-19.

The rearrangement uses TRBV27 and TRBJ2-4, with D possibly matching TRBD1 (5 bases). This CDR3 spans 14 amino acids. Germline V lookup: CDR1 MNHEY, CDR2 SMNVEV (reference sequence). V was cut by 2 bases and J by 12 bases, with 17 bases left in between. CDR3 loop: CASSLGPGPTGQYF. The CDR3 DNA reads as TGTGCCAGCAGTTTAGGCCCAGGGCCGACGGGTCAGTACTTC.

The V and J genes are TRBV6-2 or TRBV6-3 and TRBJ2-5; D might be TRBD2 (7 bases). The CDR3 consists of 15 residues. Per the germline V gene, CDR1 is MNHEY and CDR2 is SVGEGT. V shed 2 bases and J shed 5 bases, with 15 bases lying between them. In nucleotides, the CDR3 is TGTGCCAGCAGTTACGGCGGGGGCCGTTTGGAGACCCAGTACTTC. The encoded protein is CASSYGGGRLETQYF.

This sequence joins TRBV6-6 and TRBJ1-1; 7 positions match TRBD1. The CDR3 totals 13 residues. With 1 base clipped from V and 10 bases from J, the junction kept 6 bases outside the gene matches. The germline CDR1 and CDR2 sequences are MNHNY and SVGAGI (reference sequence). The CDR3 spells CASSYLEDRRAFF. CDR3 DNA: TGTGCCAGCAGTTACTTAGAGGACAGGAGAGCTTTCTTT.

This chain links TRBV7-8 with TRBJ2-1, with D possibly TRBD2 on 5 matching bases. CDR3 length equals 15 residues. Trimming left V 4 bases short and J 6 bases short, with 16 bases between. The germline V gene encodes CDR1 SGHVS and CDR2 FQNEAQ. In DNA, the CDR3 is TGTGCCAGCAGCTCACTAGAAGGTATAACCAATGAGCAGTTCTTC. As protein: CASSSLEGITNEQFF. Complete variable domain (other parts from reference TRBV7-8 and TRBJ2-1): GAGVSQSPRYKVAKRGQDVALRCDPISGHVSLFWYQQALGQGPEFLTYFQNEAQLDKSGLPSDRFFAERPEGSVSTLKIQRTQQEDSAVYLCASSSLEGITNEQFFGPGTRLTVL.

A remark on this clone: The same CDR3 arises from other DNA sequences in this sample as well. The J gene is TRBJ1-2, the V gene TRBV27; D not resolved. Germline V CDR1 and CDR2: MNHEY, SMNVEV (reference sequence). V was shortened by 0 bases and J by 3 bases, with 5 bases between the two germline ends. The CDR3 consists of 13 residues. The CDR3 loop is CASSLSRDYGYTF. The DNA for the CDR3 is TGTGCCAGCAGTTTATCGAGGGACTATGGCTACACCTTC.

This clone has just a few counts. V usage is TRBV11-2 and J usage is TRBJ2-1, with D tentatively TRBD1 (6 bases). The CDR3 is made up of 15 amino acids. Trimming stripped 1 base from V and 0 bases from J, with 7 bases between. CDR1 SGHAT and CDR2 FQNNGV come from the germline V gene. CDR3 protein: CASSLARGSYNEQFF. Here the CDR3 DNA reads TGTGCCAGCAGCTTAGCCAGGGGCTCCTACAATGAGCAGTTCTTC.

The chain combines TRBV7-9 with TRBJ2-2; D uncertain. The CDR3 runs 16 residues. CDR1 and CDR2 from the germline V gene are SEHNR and FQNEAQ (reference sequence). V was clipped by 4 bases and J by 1 base, with 13 bases between them. The CDR3 sequence: CASSSRSTRNTGELFF. In DNA form, the CDR3 reads TGTGCCAGCAGCTCCCGATCGACAAGGAACACCGGGGAGCTGTTTTTT.

CDR3 residues: CSVAFRGGAEDTQYF. Here the CDR3 DNA reads TGCAGCGTTGCCTTTCGGGGGGGGGCAGAAGATACGCAGTATTTT. The J gene is TRBJ2-3, the V gene TRBV29-1; the match to TRBD2 covers 8 bases. The CDR3 has 15 residues. Trimming took 4 bases from V and 5 from J; bases not matched to a gene: 11. Per germline, CDR1 SQVTM and CDR2 ANQGSEA.

The DNA for the CDR3 is TGCGCCAGCAGTCAATCGATAGAGGACAGACTCTATAATTCACCCCTCCACTTT. Translated: CASSQSIEDRLYNSPLHF. This chain links TRBV23-1 with TRBJ1-6; possibly TRBD1 for D (6 bases). TRBV23-1 is assigned to the ORF class and has an uncertain function. The CDR3 extends over 18 amino acids. V was trimmed by 0 bases and J by 3 bases, leaving 15 bases between them.

V usage is TRBV5-4 and J usage is TRBJ2-5; 11 bases agree with TRBD2. V lost 0 bases and J lost 4; bases outside the gene matches: 2. The germline CDR1 and CDR2 sequences are SGHNT and YYREEE (reference sequence). This CDR3 is 15 amino acids long. The CDR3 DNA sequence: TGTGCCAGCAGCTTGGTAGCGGGGGGGCCAGAGACCCAGTACTTC. Translating it yields CASSLVAGGPETQYF.

The V and J genes are TRBV19 and TRBJ2-6, with a tentative D call TRBD1 (6 bases). Trimming took off 6 bases at V and 2 bases at J, with 11 bases between the two ends. Germline assignment: CDR1 LNHDA and CDR2 SQIVND (reference sequence). CDR3 length: 15 residues. CDR3 region: CASSRQDPGANVLTF. Here the CDR3 DNA reads TGTGCCAGTAGCCGACAGGACCCTGGGGCCAACGTCCTGACTTTC.

CDR3 in amino acids: CASSRGTSGGIYNEQFF. The CDR3 nucleotides are TGTGCCAGCTCCCGGGGTACTAGCGGGGGGATCTACAATGAGCAGTTCTTC. The rearrangement links TRBV18 to TRBJ2-1, with TRBD2 identical over 12 bases. This CDR3 is built from 17 residues. V lost 6 bases and J lost 3; bases outside the gene matches: 9. CDR1 and CDR2 from the germline V gene are KGHSH and LQKENI.

V and J are TRBV2 and TRBJ2-2; D call uncertain. The germline V gene has CDR1 SNHLY and CDR2 FYNNEI. The length of the CDR3 is 13 residues. The V and J ends lost 6 bases and 6 bases respectively, with 11 bases between them. CDR3 in amino acids: CASRIIRAGELFF. CDR3 DNA sequence: TGTGCCAGCAGAATCATTCGGGCCGGGGAGCTGTTTTTT.

This chain uses TRBV18 with TRBJ2-7; possibly TRBD1 for D (6 bases). The CDR3 covers 14 residues. Per germline, CDR1 KGHSH and CDR2 LQKENI. Trimming removed 6 bases from V and 0 bases from J, with 12 bases in between. For the CDR3, the DNA is TGTGCCAGCTCCGAGCTACAGGGCTCCTACGAGCAGTACTTC. It translates to CASSELQGSYEQYF.

The V gene is TRBV6-5, the J gene TRBJ2-5, with D perhaps TRBD1 (5 bases). Germline CDR1 MNHEY, CDR2 SVGAGI. Trimming removed 6 bases at V and 3 bases at J, with 8 bases between. CDR3 length: 12 amino acids. Written as DNA, the CDR3 is TGTGCCAGCAGCGCAGGGAAAGAGACCCAGTACTTC. Encoded protein: CASSAGKETQYF.

V gene TRBV11-2 combines with J gene TRBJ1-2, with TRBD1 as a possible D gene (6 bases). This CDR3 comprises 14 residues. Trimming removed 1 base at V and 4 bases at J, with 10 bases between. Germline CDR1 reads SGHAT; CDR2 reads FQNNGV. CDR3 residues: CASSLGTVSYGYTF. CDR3 nucleotide sequence: TGTGCCAGCAGCTTAGGGACAGTCTCCTATGGCTACACCTTC. Complete variable domain (other parts from reference TRBV11-2 and TRBJ1-2): EAGVAQSPRYKIIEKRQSVAFWCNPISGHATLYWYQQILGQGPKLLIQFQNNGVVDDSQLPKDRFSAERLKGVDSTLKIQPAKLEDSAVYLCASSLGTVSYGYTFGSGTRLTVV.

V and J are TRBV29-1 and TRBJ2-7; TRBD1 might be the D (6 bases). The length of the CDR3 is 12 residues. Trimming pared 4 bases from V and 4 bases from J, leaving 11 bases between. CDR1 SQVTM and CDR2 ANQGSEA come from the germline V gene. CDR3 DNA: TGCAGCGTTGCCAGGGGCCCTTACGAGCAGTACTTC. Encoded protein: CSVARGPYEQYF.

The J gene is TRBJ1-1, the V gene TRBV6-5, with D hard to call. Per the germline V gene, CDR1 is MNHEY and CDR2 is SVGAGI. V lost 2 bases to trimming and J lost 1 base, with 5 bases between them. The CDR3 runs 13 residues. CDR3 sequence reads: CASSYKQNTEAFF. Here the CDR3 DNA reads TGTGCCAGCAGTTACAAACAGAACACTGAAGCTTTCTTT.

This clone has just a few counts. The V call is TRBV10-3, the J call TRBJ2-3; no firm D call. The CDR3 consists of 13 residues. V dropped 10 bases and J dropped 4 bases, with 15 bases sitting between them. The V gene's germline CDR1 is ENHRY and CDR2 SYGVKD. The CDR3 sequence is CASKSRGADTQYF. The CDR3, as DNA: TGTGCCAGCAAGAGTCGCGGCGCAGATACGCAGTATTTT.

The chain employs TRBV27 and TRBJ2-4; the match to TRBD1 covers 9 bases. Germline trimming cut 5 bases from V and 7 bases from J; bases unmatched to any gene: 6. The CDR3 length is 14 residues. Germline CDR1 and CDR2: MNHEY and SMNVEV (reference sequence). The CDR3 is CASSPGQGRNIQYF. CDR3 nucleotide sequence: TGTGCCAGCAGTCCCGGACAGGGGAGGAACATTCAGTACTTC.

This rearrangement joins TRBV29-1 to TRBJ1-1; TRBD1 aligns across 7 bases. This CDR3 is 10 amino acids long. Germline values: CDR1 SQVTM, CDR2 ANQGSEA. V lost 7 bases, J lost 8 bases, and 4 bases stayed unmatched. Here the CDR3 DNA reads TGCAGCGCCAGGGACAGCGAAGCTTTCTTT. Translation: CSARDSEAFF.

The chain couples TRBV6-4 to TRBJ2-5; 8 bases fit TRBD2. The V and J ends lost 10 bases and 4 bases, in that order; junction bases with no gene match: 11. CDR3 size: 14 residues. Germline-derived CDR1 and CDR2 are MRHNA and SNTAGT. This chain's CDR3 is CATSNGGGRETQYF. The CDR3 DNA reads TGTGCCACGTCCAACGGCGGGGGGAGAGAGACCCAGTACTTC.

This chain uses TRBV6-1 with TRBJ2-1, with D tentatively TRBD1 (6 bases). This CDR3 has 15 residues. Germline-derived CDR1 and CDR2 are MNHNS and SASEGT. Trimming shortened V by 2 bases and J by 5 bases, and 13 bases separated the two germline ends. CDR3 in amino acids: CASSERQARNNEQFF. CDR3 coding DNA: TGTGCCAGCAGTGAAAGACAGGCGAGGAACAATGAGCAGTTCTTC.

The table lists this clone with a few counts. V usage is TRBV7-2 and J usage is TRBJ1-5, with 10 bases identical to TRBD1. The length of the CDR3 is 14 residues. V dropped 6 bases and J dropped 4; count of bases not matched to a gene: 3. Germline CDR1 and CDR2: SGHTA and FQGNSA. The CDR3 spells CASSWTGGNQPQHF. The CDR3 DNA follows: TGTGCCAGCAGTTGGACAGGGGGGAATCAGCCCCAGCATTTT.

J is TRBJ2-1 and V is TRBV23-1; 9 bases align to TRBD2. TRBV23-1 qualifies as an ORF whose function is uncertain. The J segment lost 5 bases and the V segment lost 2 bases, leaving 4 bases of the junction unmatched. This CDR3 comprises 15 residues. In nucleotides, the CDR3 is TGCGCCAGCAGTCAAGAAAGACTAGCGGACAATGAGCAGTTCTTC. The encoded protein is CASSQERLADNEQFF.

V gene TRBV10-2 combines with J gene TRBJ1-5; a weak D match, TRBD1 (5 bases). The V end lost 6 bases, the J end lost 2 bases, and 11 bases lay between the germline ends. The CDR3 is made up of 14 amino acids. CDR1 is WSHSY and CDR2 is SAAADI in the germline V gene. The CDR3 loop is CASSPIQGNQPQHF. The DNA of the CDR3 is TGCGCCAGCAGCCCGATACAGGGCAATCAGCCCCAGCATTTT.

In its sample, this clone was seen many times. The gene calls are TRBV29-1 and TRBJ1-6; D remains unclear. The CDR3 sequence is 13 residues long. V was pared by 5 bases and J by 7 bases, with 12 bases between. Germline V gives CDR1 SQVTM, CDR2 ANQGSEA. The CDR3 nucleotides are TGCAGCGTTAGGAGGGAGGCCAATTCACCCCTCCACTTT. Residues: CSVRREANSPLHF. The complete variable domain, with remaining parts taken from reference TRBV29-1 and TRBJ1-6, reads SAVISQKPSRDICQRGTSLTIQCQVDSQVTMMFWYRQQPGQSLTLIATANQGSEATYESGFVIDKFPISRPNLTFSTLTVSNMSPEDSSIYLCSVRREANSPLHFGNGTRLTVT.

The chain couples TRBV9 to TRBJ2-2; D gene uncertain. The germline V gene encodes CDR1 SGDLS and CDR2 YYNGEE. V lost 0 bases and J lost 2, with 5 bases in between. This CDR3 comprises 14 residues. The CDR3 region is CASSVGGNTGELFF. The DNA for the CDR3 is TGTGCCAGCAGCGTAGGCGGAAACACCGGGGAGCTGTTTTTT.

This chain joins TRBV7-3 and TRBJ1-2, with TRBD1 matching over 8 bases. Unmatched junction bases numbered 8, after V lost 2 bases and J lost 6 bases. Germline CDR1 is SGHTA and CDR2 is FQGTGA. The CDR3 runs to 15 residues. CDR3 in DNA: TGTGCCAGCAGCTTATTGGCCGGGACAGGTGATGGCTACACCTTC. Protein: CASSLLAGTGDGYTF.

The chain couples TRBV5-1 to TRBJ1-4, with 7 positions matching TRBD1. This CDR3 comprises 13 residues. V was pared by 1 base and J by 8 bases, with 2 bases of the junction left unmatched. Germline V lookup: CDR1 SGHRS, CDR2 YFSETQ. DNA for the CDR3: TGCGCCAGCAGCTTGCTGGGACAGGAAAAACTGTTTTTT. Its protein product is CASSLLGQEKLFF.